This T cell receptor (beta chain) comes out of a study of T cells after yellow fever vaccination. Notes on the study in general: Booster sampling recovered most clones from primary vaccination (approximately 97% CD4, approximately 90% CD8).

Generation of TCR cDNA used 5'RACE template switching (which added a universal primer site and UMIs). TCRdb re-derived calls from the 5' RACE reads in MiXCR, one entry per CDR3 protein. Of 500,000 to 650,000 distinct CDR3 sequences detected, about 12% appear once; the ten largest clones hold under 15%. The CDR3 has 13 amino acids. Germline loops: CDR1 SQVTM, CDR2 ANQGSEA. Trimming removed 7 bases from V and 4 bases from J, with 13 bases in between. The sample holds a few counts of this clonotype. The target antigen is unknown. The chain is built from TRBV29-1 and TRBJ2-2, with unresolved D. This clonotype was obtained from a man aged 30 to 45 who received the YFV17D yellow fever vaccine. The sample in question was PBMCs, obtained on the day of the yellow fever booster vaccination. The CDR3 spells CSASLDGTGELFF. The CDR3 DNA follows: TGCAGCGCCTCTCTGGACGGCACCGGGGAGCTGTTTTTT.